These 24 T cell receptor beta chains were sequenced from one sample in a study of technical replicates of blood from several donors. TCRdb's table, derived via immunoSEQ multiplex PCR, lists solely in-frame clones and lacks some. The table shows around 60,000 clones, with roughly 92% occurring only once. The source material was PBMCs. Receptors were obtained from a human donor in good health. Some clones in this sample may be carry-over from other donors' samples.

The V and J genes are TRBV21-1 and TRBJ1-3. TRBV21-1 is flagged as a pseudogene. The CDR3 is made up of 13 amino acids. The CDR3 sequence is CASSMELGNTIYF. CDR3 nucleotides: TGTGCCAGCAGCATGGAGCTTGGAAACACCATATATTTT.

The chain is built from TRBV5-1 and TRBJ2-7; 11 nucleotides match TRBD1. CDR3 length equals 15 residues. V was clipped by 5 bases and J by 0 bases; unmatched bases: 4. In germline, CDR1 is SGHRS, CDR2 YFSETQ. This CDR3 is CASRVGTGGSYEQYF. The CDR3 bases are TGCGCCAGCAGGGTTGGGACAGGGGGCTCCTACGAGCAGTACTTC.

The chain carries TRBV14 and TRBJ2-1; maybe TRBD1 (6 bases). This CDR3 is 12 amino acids long. The V gene's germline CDR1 is SGHDN and CDR2 FVKESK. V was shortened by 1 base and J by 11 bases, with 9 bases between the two germline ends. CDR3 sequence: CASSQGGRKQFF. In DNA, the CDR3 is TGTGCCAGCAGCCAAGGGGGGCGTAAGCAGTTCTTC. Using reference TRBV14 and TRBJ2-1 for the parts outside the CDR3, the full variable domain is EAGVTQFPSHSVIEKGQTVTLRCDPISGHDNLYWYRRVMGKEIKFLLHFVKESKQDESGMPNNRFLAERTGGTYSTLKVQPAELEDSGVYFCASSQGGRKQFFGPGTRLTVL.

This chain connects TRBV7-9 to TRBJ1-2; 7 bases align to TRBD1. Germline assignment: CDR1 SEHNR and CDR2 FQNEAQ (reference sequence). This CDR3 comprises 13 residues. Trimming at V came to 10 bases and at J to 2 bases, leaving 7 bases not matched to a gene. The CDR3 here is CAILNRGNYGYTF. Written as DNA, the CDR3 is TGTGCCATCCTGAACAGGGGAAACTATGGCTACACCTTC.

This rearrangement joins TRBV10-3 to TRBJ2-5; a weak D match, TRBD2 (6 bases). The CDR3 is 15 residues long. V lost 0 bases, J lost 6 bases, and 14 bases lay in between. In germline, CDR1 is ENHRY, CDR2 SYGVKD. Here the CDR3 reads CAISESGGAGKTQYF. In DNA, the CDR3 is TGTGCCATCAGTGAGTCTGGAGGGGCCGGGAAGACCCAGTACTTC.

This clone has only a few counts. The chain employs TRBV10-3 and TRBJ1-2, with unresolved D. The germline gives CDR1 ENHRY, CDR2 SYGVKD. With 2 bases removed from V and 3 bases from J, the gap between germline ends came to 7 bases. This CDR3 contains 13 residues. The CDR3 DNA is TGTGCCATCAGTGAGGCGGCAGACTATGGCTACACCTTC. Protein sequence: CAISEAADYGYTF.

CDR3 loop: CASRDPGQAKTGELFF. The CDR3 coding sequence is TGTGCCAGCAGGGATCCGGGACAGGCTAAAACCGGGGAGCTGTTTTTT. The V and J genes are TRBV7-2 and TRBJ2-2, with 8 bases identical to TRBD1. After removal of 6 bases from V and 5 bases from J, the junction contained 11 bases not matched to a gene. Germline V gene data show CDR1 as SGHTA and CDR2 as FQGNSA. The CDR3 covers 16 residues.

The chain uses TRBV5-1 and TRBJ2-1, with 11 positions matching TRBD2. CDR1 SGHRS and CDR2 YFSETQ come from the germline V gene. The trim removed 0 bases at V and 7 bases at J, leaving 3 bases unmatched. This CDR3 comprises 15 residues. As DNA, the CDR3 is TGCGCCAGCAGCTTGGGACTAGCGGGGATTAATGAGCAGTTCTTC. Translating gives CASSLGLAGINEQFF.

The chain is built from TRBV2 and TRBJ2-7, with a tentative D call TRBD1 (5 bases). Germline CDR1 is SNHLY and CDR2 is FYNNEI. Trimming took 4 bases from V and 1 from J, leaving 17 bases between them. The CDR3 runs 16 residues. Here the CDR3 DNA reads TGTGCCAGCAGTGGGGCAGAGCCTCCAGGGTCCTACGAGCAGTACTTC. Translated, it gives CASSGAEPPGSYEQYF.

The chain links TRBV7-2 to TRBJ2-3; 7 bases line up with TRBD2. The trim removed 0 bases at V and 7 bases at J, leaving 13 bases unmatched. The germline V gene encodes CDR1 SGHTA and CDR2 FQGNSA. The CDR3 spans 17 residues. CDR3 residues: CASSLAGSAGELNTQYF. In DNA form, the CDR3 reads TGTGCCAGCAGCTTAGCGGGGTCGGCGGGAGAATTAAATACGCAGTATTTT.

This clone was seen a single time. This sequence joins TRBV19 and TRBJ2-5, with TRBD2 as a possible D gene (6 bases). Between the trimmed V and J ends, which lost 5 bases and 7 bases, there was a span of 26 bases. Per germline, CDR1 LNHDA and CDR2 SQIVND (reference sequence). The length of the CDR3 is 17 residues. The CDR3 DNA is TGTGCCAGTAGTGAAACCATAGACTATGCGGGGCGGGGGACCCAGTACTTC. It codes for CASSETIDYAGRGTQYF. The variable domain in full, completed from reference TRBV19 and TRBJ2-5, reads DGGITQSPKYLFRKEGQNVTLSCEQNLNHDAMYWYRQDPGQGLRLIYYSQIVNDFQKGDIAEGYSVSREKKESFPLTVTSAQKNPTAFYLCASSETIDYAGRGTQYFGPGTRLLVL.

This chain connects TRBV29-1 to TRBJ2-2, with 7 positions matching TRBD1. CDR3 length: 13 residues. The V gene's germline CDR1 is SQVTM and CDR2 ANQGSEA. V lost 7 bases and J lost 3; bases outside the gene matches: 5. The CDR3 is CSADRADTGELFF. The CDR3 region has the DNA TGCAGCGCCGACAGGGCGGACACCGGGGAGCTGTTTTTT.

The chain couples TRBV4-2 to TRBJ2-1, with D possibly being TRBD1 (6 bases). The V end was cut by 0 bases, the J end by 2 bases, with 11 bases between. CDR3 size: 16 residues. Per germline, CDR1 LGHNA and CDR2 YNFKEQ. Written as DNA, the CDR3 is TGTGCCAGCAGCCAAGAGCAGGGGCCGACCTACAATGAGCAGTTCTTC. Residues: CASSQEQGPTYNEQFF.

The chain is built from TRBV19 and TRBJ1-5; D is unclear. The CDR3 consists of 14 residues. CDR1 and CDR2 from the germline V gene are LNHDA and SQIVND (reference sequence). V shed 5 bases and J shed 2 bases, with 10 bases lying between them. In nucleotides, the CDR3 is TGTGCCAGTAGTTTTCGGGGTGGCAATCAGCCCCAGCATTTT. The encoded protein is CASSFRGGNQPQHF.

The chain is built from TRBV5-8 and TRBJ1-2; the D gene is possibly TRBD1 (6 bases). V was cut by 0 bases and J by 8 bases, with 11 bases left in between. The CDR3 has 13 residues. Per germline, CDR1 SGHTS and CDR2 YDEGEE. The CDR3 DNA follows: TGTGCCAGCAGCTTGGTGCGGGGGCGAGGCTACACCTTC. This encodes CASSLVRGRGYTF.

V usage is TRBV7-6 and J usage is TRBJ2-1, with 9 bases lining up with TRBD1. Germline V gene sequence: CDR1 SGHVS, CDR2 FNYEAQ. The J segment lost 8 bases and the V segment lost 5 bases, leaving 10 bases of the junction unmatched. The CDR3 covers 15 residues. In DNA form, the CDR3 reads TGTGCCAGCAGCCAAGGGACAGGGAAGTCCGATGAGCAGTTCTTC. This gives the protein CASSQGTGKSDEQFF.

J is TRBJ2-5 and V is TRBV5-1; D gene unclear. Trimming pared 4 bases from V and 2 bases from J, leaving 9 bases between. This CDR3 region has 13 residues. The germline gives CDR1 SGHRS, CDR2 YFSETQ. CDR3 in amino acids: CASSPGWQETQYF. Written as DNA, the CDR3 is TGCGCCAGCAGCCCTGGCTGGCAAGAGACCCAGTACTTC.

J is TRBJ2-7 and V is TRBV18; D gene ambiguous. The CDR3 consists of 13 residues. Germline V lookup: CDR1 KGHSH, CDR2 LQKENI. V lost 2 bases to trimming and J lost 6 bases, with 11 bases between them. DNA for the CDR3: TGTGCCAGCTCACCAGGCGAGAGGCGCGAGCAGTACTTC. Its protein is CASSPGERREQYF.

The chain is built from TRBV6-6 and TRBJ1-5, with a tentative D call TRBD1 (6 bases). Trimming stripped 5 bases from V and 7 bases from J, with 18 bases between. Per germline, CDR1 MNHNY and CDR2 SVGAGI (reference sequence). CDR3 length equals 15 residues. This CDR3 reads CASSLQYREGQPQHF. The CDR3 DNA follows: TGTGCCAGCAGTCTACAGTACAGGGAGGGGCAGCCCCAGCATTTT.

The chain couples TRBV4-3 to TRBJ2-7; D possibly corresponds to TRBD1 (6 bases). The V gene's germline CDR1 is LGHNA and CDR2 YSLEER. The CDR3 spans 15 residues. Trimming took off 0 bases at V and 2 bases at J, with 11 bases between the two ends. DNA for the CDR3: TGCGCCAGCAGCCAAGATACAGGGATAGCCTACGAGCAGTACTTC. Translating it yields CASSQDTGIAYEQYF.

Here the CDR3 reads CASSIGQGAEQYF. CDR3 bases: TGTGCCAGCAGCATAGGACAGGGTGCCGAGCAGTACTTC. V gene TRBV5-4 combines with J gene TRBJ2-7; 8 bases are shared with TRBD1. The CDR3 contains 13 residues. Germline loops: CDR1 SGHNT, CDR2 YYREEE (reference sequence). V lost 4 bases to trimming and J lost 6 bases; unmatched junction nucleotides: 6.

The chain links TRBV27 to TRBJ1-2; maybe TRBD1 (6 bases). The V and J ends lost 4 bases and 0 bases respectively, with 18 bases between them. The CDR3 sequence is 17 residues long. Germline CDR1 is MNHEY and CDR2 is SMNVEV (reference sequence). The CDR3 reads CASSSPSKTGSNYGYTF. Written as DNA, the CDR3 is TGTGCCAGCAGTTCGCCCTCTAAGACAGGTTCTAACTATGGCTACACCTTC.

This sequence joins TRBV4-2 and TRBJ1-2, with a possible D match to TRBD1 (5 bases). Trimming removed 1 base from V and 3 bases from J, with 15 bases in between. Germline loops: CDR1 LGHNA, CDR2 YNFKEQ. This CDR3 is 16 amino acids long. The CDR3 reads CASSQVLGEVDYGYTF. The CDR3 DNA follows: TGTGCCAGCAGCCAAGTATTGGGGGAGGTGGACTATGGCTACACCTTC.

This chain links TRBV19 with TRBJ2-1; 9 positions agree with TRBD2. The CDR3 consists of 14 residues. Germline CDR1 and CDR2: LNHDA and SQIVND (reference sequence). V was clipped by 4 bases and J by 8 bases; unmatched bases: 6. The CDR3 DNA is TGTGCCAGTAGTAAGGGACTAGCCCTCGATGAGCAGTTCTTC. Encoded protein: CASSKGLALDEQFF.